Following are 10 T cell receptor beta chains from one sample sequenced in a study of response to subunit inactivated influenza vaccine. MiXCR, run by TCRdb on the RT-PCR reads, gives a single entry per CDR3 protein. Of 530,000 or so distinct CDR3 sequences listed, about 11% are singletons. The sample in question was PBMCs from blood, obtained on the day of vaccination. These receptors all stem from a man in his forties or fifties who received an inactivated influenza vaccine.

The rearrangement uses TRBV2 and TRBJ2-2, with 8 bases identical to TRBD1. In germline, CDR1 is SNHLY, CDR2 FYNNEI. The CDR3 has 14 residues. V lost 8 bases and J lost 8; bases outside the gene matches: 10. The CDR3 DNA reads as TGTGCCAGCTGGGGACAGGAAAATTTGGGGGAGCTGTTTTTT. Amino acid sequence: CASWGQENLGELFF.

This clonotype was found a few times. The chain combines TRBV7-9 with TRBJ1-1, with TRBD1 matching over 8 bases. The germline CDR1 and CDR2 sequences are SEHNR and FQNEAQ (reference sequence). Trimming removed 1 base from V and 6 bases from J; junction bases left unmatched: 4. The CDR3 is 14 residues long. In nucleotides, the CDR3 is TGTGCCAGCAGCTTAGAGACAGGGGTAGCTGAAGCTTTCTTT. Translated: CASSLETGVAEAFF.

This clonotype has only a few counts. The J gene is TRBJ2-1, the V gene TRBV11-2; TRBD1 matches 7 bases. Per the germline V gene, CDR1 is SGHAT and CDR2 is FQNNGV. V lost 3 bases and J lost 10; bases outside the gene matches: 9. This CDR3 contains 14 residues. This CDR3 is CASSFPRTGGEQFF. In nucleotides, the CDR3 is TGTGCCAGCAGCTTCCCAAGGACAGGCGGGGAGCAGTTCTTC.

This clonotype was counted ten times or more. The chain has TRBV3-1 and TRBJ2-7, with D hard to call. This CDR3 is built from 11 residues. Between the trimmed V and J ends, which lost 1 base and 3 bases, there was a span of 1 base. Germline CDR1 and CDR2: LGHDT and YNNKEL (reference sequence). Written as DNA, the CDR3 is TGTGCCAGCAGCCAAGGCTACGAGCAGTACTTC. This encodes CASSQGYEQYF.

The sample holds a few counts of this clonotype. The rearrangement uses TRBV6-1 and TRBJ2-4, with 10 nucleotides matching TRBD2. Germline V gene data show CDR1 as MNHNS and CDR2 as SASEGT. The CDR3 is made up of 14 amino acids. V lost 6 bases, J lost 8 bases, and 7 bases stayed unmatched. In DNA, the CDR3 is TGTGCCAGCAGGGCTAGCGGGGGAGGGGACATTCAGTACTTC. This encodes CASRASGGGDIQYF.

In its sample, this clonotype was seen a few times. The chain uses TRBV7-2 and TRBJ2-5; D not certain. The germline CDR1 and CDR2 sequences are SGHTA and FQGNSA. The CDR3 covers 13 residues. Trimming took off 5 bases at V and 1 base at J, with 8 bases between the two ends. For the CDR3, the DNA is TGTGCCAGCAGCAAAGGACCCCAAGAGACCCAGTACTTC. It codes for CASSKGPQETQYF.

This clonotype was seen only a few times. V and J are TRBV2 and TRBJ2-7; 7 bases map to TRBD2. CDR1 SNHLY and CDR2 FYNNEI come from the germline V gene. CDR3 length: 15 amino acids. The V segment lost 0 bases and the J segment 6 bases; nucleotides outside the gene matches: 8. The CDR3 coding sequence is TGTGCCAGCAGTGAAGCGAGGCGGGGAGGGAGCGAGCAGTACTTC. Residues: CASSEARRGGSEQYF.

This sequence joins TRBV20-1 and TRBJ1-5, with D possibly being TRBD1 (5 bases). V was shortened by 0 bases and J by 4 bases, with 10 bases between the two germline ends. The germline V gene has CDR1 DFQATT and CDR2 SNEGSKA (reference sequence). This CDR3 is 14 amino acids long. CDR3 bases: TGCAGTGCTAGAGAGGCGAGGGGTAATCAGCCCCAGCATTTT. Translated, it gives CSAREARGNQPQHF.

For the CDR3, the DNA is TGTGCCAGCCGGCTGGGGCTCCAAGAGACCCAGTACTTC. Translated, it gives CASRLGLQETQYF. The chain uses TRBV7-2 and TRBJ2-5, with D possibly matching TRBD1 (5 bases). The CDR3 loop spans 13 amino acids. V lost 8 bases, J lost 1 base, and 11 bases lay in between. Germline lookup yields CDR1 SGHTA and CDR2 FQGNSA. The whole variable domain, filled in from reference TRBV7-2 and TRBJ2-5, reads GAGVSQSPSNKVTEKGKDVELRCDPISGHTALYWYRQSLGQGLEFLIYFQGNSAPDKSGLPSDRFSAERTGGSVSTLTIQRTQQEDSAVYLCASRLGLQETQYFGPGTRLLVL.

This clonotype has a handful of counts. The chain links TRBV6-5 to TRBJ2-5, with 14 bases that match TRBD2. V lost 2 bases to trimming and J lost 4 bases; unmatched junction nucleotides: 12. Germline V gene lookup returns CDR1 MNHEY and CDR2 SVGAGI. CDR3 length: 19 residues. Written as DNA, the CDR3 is TGTGCCAGCAGTTACCTTCGGAACGGACTAGCGGGGGGCCGAGAGACCCAGTACTTC. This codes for CASSYLRNGLAGGRETQYF.